Listed below are T cell receptor beta chains from one sample, sequenced in a study of T cell responses to AZD1222 COVID-19 vaccine. The protocol was immunoSEQ multiplex PCR, while the TCRdb copy is restricted to in-frame clones and leaves out a portion. The sample holds about 82,000 clones; approximately 90% are singletons and the top ten take around 4.9%. The source material was peripheral blood, sampled on day 0 of AZD1222 vaccination. The receptors were gathered from an adult in good health. Each CDR3 is given with its conserved first and last residue. The D gene is left open where the match is weak. Only part of the rows carry a size: once, few, many, or a class if the clone is expanded.

CDR3aa,CDR3nt,d_gene,abundance,v_gene,j_gene
CASSQHLFPSLGTDHTEAFF,TGTGCCAGCAGTCAACACTTGTTTCCCTCCCTCGGGACAGATCACACTGAAGCTTTCTTT,TRBD1,NA,TRBV27,TRBJ1-1
CASSALPIVYSSYNSPLHF,TGTGCCAGCTCAGCCCTCCCTATTGTGTACAGCTCCTATAATTCACCCCTCCACTTT,NA,NA,TRBV18,TRBJ1-6
CASNPVRQGPTGGANVLTF,TGTGCCAGTAATCCCGTCCGACAGGGGCCAACGGGGGGGGCCAACGTCCTGACTTTC,TRBD1,NA,TRBV19,TRBJ2-6
CASTPGGRENYGYTF,TGTGCCAGTACCCCAGGGGGACGGGAGAACTATGGCTACACCTTC,TRBD1,NA,TRBV19,TRBJ1-2
CASSRPGGLTDTQYF,TGTGCCAGCAGTCGCCCCGGGGGTCTCACAGATACGCAGTATTTT,NA,NA,TRBV28,TRBJ2-3
CASSLVGDDYGYTF,TGTGCCAGCAGCTTAGTGGGGGATGACTATGGCTACACCTTC,NA,NA,TRBV7-2,TRBJ1-2
CASSLEVVYTF,TGTGCCAGCAGTTTAGAGGTCGTCTACACCTTC,NA,NA,TRBV12-3/TRBV12-4,TRBJ1-2
CASSHGDVRANYGYTF,TGTGCCAGCAGCCATGGGGACGTTAGAGCTAACTATGGCTACACCTTC,NA,NA,TRBV3-1/TRBV3-2,TRBJ1-2
CASSQDLREKLFF,TGCGCCAGCAGCCAAGATCTTCGGGAAAAACTGTTTTTT,NA,NA,TRBV4-3,TRBJ1-4
CAIRRDRGATEAFF,TGTGCCATCAGACGAGACAGGGGGGCAACTGAAGCTTTCTTT,TRBD1,NA,TRBV10-3,TRBJ1-1
CASSVGGDKRLSEKLFF,TGTGCCAGCAGCGTAGGGGGGGACAAAAGGTTGAGTGAAAAACTGTTTTTT,NA,NA,TRBV9,TRBJ1-4
CASSRSGTQNTEAFF,TGTGCCAGCAGCCGATCAGGCACCCAGAACACTGAAGCTTTCTTT,NA,NA,TRBV3-1/TRBV3-2,TRBJ1-1
CASSADLAGEVTDTQYF,TGCGCCAGCAGCGCAGACCTAGCGGGGGAGGTCACAGATACGCAGTATTTT,TRBD2,NA,TRBV5-1,TRBJ2-3
CASRAGRKEAGYTF,TGTGCCAGCAGGGCGGGACGGAAGGAAGCTGGCTACACCTTC,NA,NA,TRBV6-5,TRBJ1-2
CASSILGGSGTDTQYF,TGTGCCAGTAGTATCCTTGGGGGCTCTGGCACAGATACGCAGTATTTT,NA,NA,TRBV19,TRBJ2-3
CASSIDSGTYTEAFF,TGTGCCAGTAGTATAGATTCGGGGACTTACACTGAAGCTTTCTTT,NA,once,TRBV19,TRBJ1-1
CASTHQATGELFF,TGTGCCAGCACCCATCAGGCCACCGGGGAGCTGTTTTTT,NA,NA,TRBV6-5,TRBJ2-2
CASWDRAYGNTIYF,TGTGCCAGTTGGGACAGGGCGTACGGAAACACCATATATTTT,TRBD1,NA,TRBV19,TRBJ1-3
CASSQGYGYTF,TGTGCCAGCAGCCAGGGGTATGGCTACACCTTC,NA,NA,TRBV3-1/TRBV3-2,TRBJ1-2
CASSPRAGSSYNSPLHF,TGTGCCAGCTCACCACGGGCGGGTAGCTCCTATAATTCACCCCTCCACTTT,NA,NA,TRBV18,TRBJ1-6
CASSNRQGWDQPQHF,TGTGCCAGCAGCAATCGACAGGGTTGGGATCAGCCCCAGCATTTT,TRBD1,NA,TRBV5-6,TRBJ1-5
CASSWPGQPTPNTGELFF,TGTGCCAGCAGCTGGCCGGGACAGCCCACCCCCAACACCGGGGAGCTGTTTTTT,TRBD1,NA,TRBV7-9,TRBJ2-2
CASRGTPNTEAFF,TGTGCCAGCAGGGGGACACCGAACACTGAAGCTTTCTTT,NA,NA,TRBV6-5,TRBJ1-1
CASSPAGGEYEQYF,TGTGCCAGCAGCCCCGCAGGGGGCGAATACGAGCAGTACTTC,TRBD1,few,TRBV5-4,TRBJ2-7
CASSSDRTNQPQHF,TGTGCCAGCAGCTCAGACAGGACCAATCAGCCCCAGCATTTT,NA,NA,TRBV7-9,TRBJ1-5
CASSLSTDTQYF,TGTGCCAGCAGCCTTAGCACAGATACGCAGTATTTT,NA,NA,TRBV5-6,TRBJ2-3
CASSLKETQYF,TGTGCCAGCAGCTTAAAAGAGACCCAGTACTTC,NA,NA,TRBV11-1,TRBJ2-5
CASSPPRGWETQYF,TGTGCCAGCAGTCCCCCGCGGGGTTGGGAGACCCAGTACTTC,NA,NA,TRBV28,TRBJ2-5
CASSLPQGNTGELFF,TGTGCCAGCAGCTTACCCCAGGGGAACACCGGGGAGCTGTTTTTT,NA,once,TRBV7-2,TRBJ2-2
CASSLGVDGSNQPQHF,TGTGCCAGCAGCTTAGGGGTTGACGGGAGCAATCAGCCCCAGCATTTT,NA,NA,TRBV7-8,TRBJ1-5
CASSSVGNTIYF,TGTGCCAGCAGTTCCGTCGGAAACACCATATATTTT,NA,NA,TRBV6-6,TRBJ1-3
CAVRDRVRSNTEAFF,TGTGCCGTCCGGGACAGGGTCCGCTCGAACACTGAAGCTTTCTTT,TRBD1,NA,TRBV19,TRBJ1-1
CASSLSGYLNAYEQYF,TGTGCCAGCAGTTTATCCGGGTATCTTAATGCCTACGAGCAGTACTTC,NA,NA,TRBV27,TRBJ2-7
CASSLSGRDNQPQHF,TGTGCCAGCAGTTTATCGGGCAGGGATAATCAGCCCCAGCATTTT,NA,NA,TRBV27,TRBJ1-5
CASSLDSNQPQHF,TGCGCCAGCAGCTTGGATAGCAATCAGCCCCAGCATTTT,NA,NA,TRBV5-1,TRBJ1-5
CASSTPGGDIQYF,TGCGCCAGCAGCACCCCGGGAGGGGACATTCAGTACTTC,TRBD2,NA,TRBV5-1,TRBJ2-4